This TCR beta chain was captured by sequencing in a study of blood T cell repertoires in COVID-19. The germline V gene has CDR1 SQVTM and CDR2 ANQGSEA. The germline V and J ends were trimmed by 4 bases and 5 bases, with 9 bases remaining between them. This CDR3 spans 12 amino acids. Profiled with immunoSEQ multiplex PCR; TCRdb holds only in-frame clones, not every one. This table has roughly 13,000 clones, just under 80% appearing once. The J gene is TRBJ1-5, the V gene TRBV29-1, with a tentative D call TRBD1 (5 bases). Sequences were obtained from peripheral blood. This TCR was sampled from a human donor in a cohort sampled during active COVID-19. CDR3 region: CSVGQGDQPQHF. CDR3 in DNA: TGCAGCGTTGGACAAGGGGATCAGCCCCAGCATTTT.